One and the same sample provided the 9 T cell receptor beta chains below, sequenced in a study of regulatory T cells in long-lasting Graves disease. iRepertoire HTBI primers and Arm-PCR of CDR3 regions built TCR beta libraries. TCRdb reprocessed the multiplex PCR reads with MiXCR, giving one entry per CDR3 protein. The profile covers fewer than 650,000 distinct CDR3 sequences, with around 15% appearing a single time and 9.5% to 15% taken by the ten largest. Time point given: newly diagnosed GD, antithyroid drugs for less than 3 months. Researchers made the TCR library from RNA that was extracted from PBMCs. The data also belong to a second study, concerning T cells in Graves' hyperthyroidism and ophthalmopathy.

The sequenced sample was peripheral blood mononuclear cells (PBMCs), obtained at new diagnosis, from a patient treated with antithyroid drugs. Receptors were obtained from a man between 18 and 29 years old with Graves disease.

For this clonotype: Given a much more abundant clone one base away, this may be a read error. The V call is TRBV3-1, the J call TRBJ1-1; D unresolved. CDR1 and CDR2 from the germline V gene are LGHDT and YNNKEL (reference sequence). Trimming cost V 0 bases and J 7 bases, with 18 bases left between them. The CDR3 loop spans 16 amino acids. CDR3 region: CASSQDDRHGVNEAFF. The CDR3 DNA reads as TGTGCCAGCAGCCAAGACGATAGACATGGGGTAAATGAAGCTTTCTTT.

Concerning this clonotype itself: One end of the junction does not line up with germline, which may come from a read error. The rearrangement links TRBV7-3 to TRBJ2-1; a possible D gene is TRBD1 (6 bases). CDR1 and CDR2 (germline): SGHTA, FQGTGA. The CDR3 is 15 amino acids. CDR3 sequence: CASSLADSSYNEQCF. CDR3 sequence (DNA): TGTGCCAGCAGCTTAGCGGACAGCTCCTACAATGAGCAGTGCTTC.

At least ten counts were recorded for this clonotype. This chain uses TRBV12-3 or TRBV12-4 with TRBJ2-1; D unresolved. V was pared by 3 bases and J by 9 bases, with 9 bases between. This CDR3 region has 12 residues. CDR3 sequence reads: CASSFLGAEQFF. Written as DNA, the CDR3 is TGTGCCAGCAGTTTCCTGGGTGCTGAGCAGTTCTTC.

In its sample, this clonotype was seen many times. The genes are TRBV2 and TRBJ2-5; D gene ambiguous. The ends were cut back, 8 bases at V and 5 bases at J, with 12 bases in the middle. The germline V gene encodes CDR1 SNHLY and CDR2 FYNNEI. CDR3 length: 12 residues. This CDR3 reads CASAKRRETQYF. CDR3 nucleotide sequence: TGTGCCAGCGCCAAGAGAAGGGAGACCCAGTACTTC.

Note on this clonotype: This may be a read error, as it is one base from a much larger clone. This chain joins TRBV7-3 and TRBJ2-1; weak D call: TRBD2 (6 bases). Germline CDR1 reads SGHTA; CDR2 reads FQGTGA. Trimming left V 5 bases short and J 8 bases short, with 13 bases between. The CDR3 extends over 13 amino acids. CDR3 DNA: TGTGCCAGCAGCGCTAGCGCGATAGATGAGCAGTTCTTC. It specifies CASSASAIDEQFF.

Only a few counts were recorded for this clonotype. The chain couples TRBV30 to TRBJ2-7; D is uncertain. The CDR3 extends over 12 amino acids. Germline-derived CDR1 and CDR2 are GTSNPN and SVGIG (reference sequence). The ends were cut back, 4 bases at V and 3 bases at J, with 10 bases in the middle. CDR3 nucleotide sequence: TGTGCCTGGACCCCGGCTAGCTACGAGCAGTACTTC. This sequence encodes CAWTPASYEQYF.

The chain uses TRBV5-1 and TRBJ2-3; 11 nucleotides agree with TRBD2. This CDR3 is 18 amino acids long. V lost 1 base to trimming and J lost 1 base; unmatched junction nucleotides: 8. Looked up from germline, CDR1 is SGHRS and CDR2 is YFSETQ. CDR3 loop: CASSLWFLAGGRTDTQYF. The CDR3 nucleotides are TGCGCCAGCAGCTTGTGGTTCCTAGCGGGAGGACGCACAGATACGCAGTATTTT.

The sample holds many counts of this clonotype. The chain joins TRBV25-1 to TRBJ1-2; 7 bases are a match to TRBD1. The V gene end was trimmed by 3 bases and the J gene end by 8 bases; junction bases not matched to a gene: 9. Germline V gives CDR1 MGHDK, CDR2 SYGVNS. The CDR3 runs 14 residues. In nucleotides, the CDR3 is TGTGCCAGCAGTGATCAGGGGGGATGGTTCGGCTACACCTTC. The encoded protein is CASSDQGGWFGYTF.

This clonotype was picked up many times. The CDR3 DNA reads as TGTGCCAGCACTGCAGCAGATACGCAGTATTTT. Protein product: CASTAADTQYF. The rearrangement uses TRBV2 and TRBJ2-3; D is ambiguous. The CDR3 extends over 11 amino acids. Germline V gene sequence: CDR1 SNHLY, CDR2 FYNNEI. V lost 7 bases to trimming and J lost 4 bases, with 6 bases between them.